This T cell receptor beta chain was recorded in a study of blood T cell repertoires in COVID-19. At the level of the study: Collection of acute and convalescent COVID-19 samples took place in the United States, Italy and Spain.

In the study's own analysis: Researchers report that nucleated cell counts were estimated from reference gene primer amplification. TCRdb keeps only in-frame clones here, not all; method: immunoSEQ multiplex PCR. Clonal size and the V and J genes are those of that table, whereas D and trimming came from the DNA. The sample lists roughly 340,000 clones, approximately 91% occurring once. The TCR was taken from a woman in her seventies with COVID-19, enrolled during active disease. The sample was peripheral blood.

The CDR3 sequence is CASSVDPTSGGANIQYF. CDR3 in DNA: TGTGCCAGCAGCGTAGATCCGACTAGCGGGGGTGCAAACATTCAGTACTTC. The rearrangement joins TRBV9 to TRBJ2-4; 12 positions match TRBD2. The germline CDR1 and CDR2 sequences are SGDLS and YYNGEE. V lost 0 bases, J lost 6 bases, and 7 bases stayed unmatched. The CDR3 contains 17 residues.